This T cell receptor beta chain emerged from a study of post-analysis software for immune sequencing data. Whole-study results and caveats: Elevated frequency relative to controls characterized about 5 TRBV segments in patients, TRBV5-6, TRBV5-1 and TRBV20-1 among them. F-measure co-clustering was strong for batch-matched samples.

This clonotype showed up just once. Its antigen is undetermined. Incorporated into the TCR beta cDNA libraries were unique molecular identifiers, which served to reduce PCR and sequencing biases. Each CDR3 protein is one row after TCRdb ran MiXCR on the PCR reads. The table lists 350,000 to 450,000 distinct CDR3 sequences, around a third of them singletons. V lost 3 bases and J lost 0, with 11 bases in between. The CDR3 contains 16 residues. Sample: blood. The TCR originated in a girl between 5 and 17 years old with multiple sclerosis. The V and J genes are TRBV12-3 or TRBV12-4 and TRBJ2-2; tentative D call: TRBD1 (5 bases). As DNA, the CDR3 is TGTGCCAGCAGTTTCCCTAGACAGACGAACACCGGGGAGCTGTTTTTT. Its protein is CASSFPRQTNTGELFF.